Shown below are 13 T cell receptor beta chains from a single sample sequenced in a study of spatial heterogeneity in lung cancer. General observations from the study: For expanded intratumoral alpha and beta TCRs, counts tracked tumor mutation counts.

Time point noted: sample taken at primary tumor resection. In TCRdb, the 5' RACE reads were re-called with MiXCR into one record per CDR3 protein. The sample has over 15,000 distinct CDR3 sequences, roughly 6.5% seen once. Their recognized antigens are unknown. Sequencing used lung tumor tissue, obtained at surgery. Every receptor here comes from a female donor with early-stage non-small cell lung cancer.

This clonotype appeared many times. The CDR3 sequence is CASSFDSSGDSTDTQYF. In DNA, the CDR3 is TGTGCCAGCAGTTTCGACTCTAGCGGGGACAGTACAGATACGCAGTATTTT. The rearrangement uses TRBV27 and TRBJ2-3; 9 bases line up with TRBD2. Trimming took 3 bases from V and 3 from J; bases not matched to a gene: 10. The CDR3 contains 17 residues. Germline V CDR1 and CDR2: MNHEY, SMNVEV (reference sequence).

This clonotype was counted many times. V usage is TRBV6-6 and J usage is TRBJ2-5, with 9 bases identical to TRBD2. CDR3 length: 16 residues. V gave up 2 bases and J gave up 2 bases; unmatched junction bases: 6. Per the germline V gene, CDR1 is MNHNY and CDR2 is SVGAGI (reference sequence). CDR3 loop: CASSYGGTSLQETQYF. The CDR3 DNA reads TGTGCCAGCAGTTACGGCGGGACTAGCTTACAAGAGACCCAGTACTTC.

This clonotype showed up many times. The chain combines TRBV6-5 with TRBJ1-6; 9 bases agree with TRBD1. V shed 6 bases and J 6 bases; nucleotides not matched to a gene: 6. Per the germline V gene, CDR1 is MNHEY and CDR2 is SVGAGI. CDR3 length equals 15 residues. Written as DNA, the CDR3 is TGTGCCAGCAGCTGGAGGGACAGGGTTAATTCACCCCTCCACTTT. Amino acid sequence: CASSWRDRVNSPLHF.

This clonotype is labeled medium-sized (0.01 to 0.1%). The chain uses TRBV18 and TRBJ1-1; D perhaps matches TRBD1 (5 bases). V was pared by 3 bases and J by 8 bases, with 16 bases between. The germline V gene encodes CDR1 KGHSH and CDR2 LQKENI. CDR3 length equals 14 residues. DNA for the CDR3: TGTGCCAGCTCACCTCGGGACGGCCCAGGAGAAGCTTTCTTT. It specifies CASSPRDGPGEAFF.

This clonotype appeared many times. The chain combines TRBV30 with TRBJ2-2; D may be TRBD1 or TRBD2 (5 bases each). In germline, CDR1 is GTSNPN, CDR2 SVGIG (reference sequence). This CDR3 spans 11 amino acids. Trimming left V 5 bases short and J 8 bases short, with 9 bases between. DNA of the CDR3: TGTGCCTGGGGGGGTCGAGGGGAGCTGTTTTTT. Its translation: CAWGGRGELFF.

A few counts support this clonotype. The chain couples TRBV6-2 or TRBV6-3 to TRBJ2-7, with D perhaps matching TRBD2 (6 bases). V was pared by 6 bases and J by 2 bases, with 14 bases between. CDR3 length equals 14 residues. CDR1 MNHEY and CDR2 SVGEGT come from the germline V gene. The CDR3 DNA reads TGTGCCAGCAGAGGATCCGGGGGAACCTACGAGCAGTACTTC. This encodes CASRGSGGTYEQYF.

This clonotype is medium-sized. CDR3 amino acids: CASRSDRSSSYNSPLHF. The CDR3 nucleotides are TGTGCCAGCAGATCTGACAGGTCTAGCTCGTATAATTCACCCCTCCACTTT. The chain combines TRBV25-1 with TRBJ1-6, with D possibly being TRBD1 (6 bases). This CDR3 region has 17 residues. Germline V gene data show CDR1 as MGHDK and CDR2 as SYGVNS. V lost 6 bases, J lost 4 bases, and 19 bases lay in between. Full variable domain (rest looked up from reference TRBV25-1 and TRBJ1-6): EADIYQTPRYLVIGTGKKITLECSQTMGHDKMYWYQQDPGMELHLIHYSYGVNSTEKGDLSSESTVSRIRTEHFPLTLESARPSHTSQYLCASRSDRSSSYNSPLHFGNGTRLTVT.

In this sample, this clonotype turned up many times. The chain employs TRBV7-9 and TRBJ2-1; TRBD2 might be the D (6 bases). CDR3 length: 15 amino acids. Germline CDR1 and CDR2: SEHNR and FQNEAQ (reference sequence). Deletions cut 7 bases from V and 1 base from J, with 14 bases between. CDR3 DNA: TGTGCCAGCAACGTCGGAGGGGCTTCCTACAATGAGCAGTTCTTC. Translated: CASNVGGASYNEQFF.

In its sample, this clonotype was seen many times. The rearrangement links TRBV7-2 to TRBJ2-3, with 9 bases matching TRBD2. This CDR3 region has 16 residues. In germline, CDR1 is SGHTA, CDR2 FQGNSA. The junction had 10 bases not matched to a gene; V was cut back by 4 bases and J by 5 bases. CDR3 nucleotides: TGTGCCAGCAGCTGGAACGTAGCGGGAGAGGTAGATACGCAGTATTTT. Protein product: CASSWNVAGEVDTQYF.

V gene TRBV6-6 combines with J gene TRBJ2-5; D possibly corresponds to TRBD1 (7 bases). V lost 6 bases and J 0 bases, leaving 17 bases between the germline ends. CDR1 and CDR2 from the germline V gene are MNHNY and SVGAGI (reference sequence). The CDR3 length is 16 residues. CDR3 sequence (DNA): TGTGCCAGCAGCCGCGGGACAGCCACCCACCAAGAGACCCAGTACTTC. This codes for CASSRGTATHQETQYF.

This clonotype occurred many times. DNA for the CDR3: TGTGCCAGCAGTTACGACGTATTAAGGGCAAGAAACTATGGCTACACCTTC. Translating it yields CASSYDVLRARNYGYTF. The J gene is TRBJ1-2, the V gene TRBV6-5; D ambiguous. This CDR3 is built from 17 residues. CDR1 is MNHEY and CDR2 is SVGAGI in the germline V gene. Trimming removed 2 bases at V and 2 bases at J, with 18 bases between.

At least ten counts were recorded for this clonotype. This chain links TRBV7-9 with TRBJ1-2; D is unresolved. The CDR3 runs 14 residues. CDR1 and CDR2 (germline): SEHNR, FQNEAQ (reference sequence). With 3 bases removed from V and 7 bases from J, the gap between germline ends came to 15 bases. This CDR3 reads CASSLRTLLSGYTF. CDR3 nucleotide sequence: TGTGCCAGCAGCTTGCGGACCTTACTGAGTGGCTACACCTTC.

This clonotype is medium-sized by share. This chain joins TRBV15 and TRBJ2-7; D gene unclear. The CDR3 covers 15 residues. V was clipped by 1 base and J by 2 bases, with 12 bases between them. From germline, CDR1 is LNHNV and CDR2 YYDKDF (reference sequence). CDR3 residues: CATSRGRSAAYEQYF. Here the CDR3 DNA reads TGTGCCACCAGCAGAGGCAGATCTGCAGCCTACGAGCAGTACTTC.